This T cell receptor (beta chain) came from a study of shared T cell receptors in the human thymus. Assay used: immunoSEQ multiplex PCR; TCRdb lists only in-frame clones, some missing. The sample lists about 710,000 clones, 80% to 90% occurring once. This same sample was also part of a study on human thymus T cells. Per that study: Healthy Finnish infants having corrective surgery for congenital heart defects served as donors. Corrective cardiac operations yielded the resected thymus tissue. Related research described strongly overlapping thymic repertoires in unrelated people.

Sequencing input: thymocytes. This sequence originates from a boy in the first two years of life with a congenital heart defect.

The CDR3 protein is CAWSVREVNTEAFF. DNA of the CDR3: TGTGCCTGGAGTGTACGGGAGGTGAACACTGAAGCTTTCTTT. The V and J genes are TRBV30 and TRBJ1-1; no firm D call. This CDR3 has 14 residues. Per the germline V gene, CDR1 is GTSNPN and CDR2 is SVGIG (reference sequence). V lost 0 bases to trimming and J lost 0 bases, with 8 bases between them.